A single sample is the source of the 18 T cell receptor beta chains below, sequenced in a study of blood T cell repertoires in COVID-19. Sequencing used immunoSEQ multiplex PCR; TCRdb keeps in-frame clones, though not all of them. The sample lists 150,000 to 200,000 clones; about 80% were seen once. Sequenced input: PBMCs or T cells enriched from blood (not recorded which). These receptors were collected from an older woman with acute COVID-19.

The chain recombines TRBV2 with TRBJ1-1, with 8 bases that match TRBD1. CDR1 is SNHLY and CDR2 is FYNNEI in the germline V gene. CDR3 length equals 15 residues. V shed 6 bases and J 2 bases; nucleotides not matched to a gene: 8. The CDR3 reads CASRPGQGLNTEAFF. As DNA, the CDR3 is TGTGCCAGCAGGCCCGGACAGGGATTAAACACTGAAGCTTTCTTT.

This rearrangement joins TRBV10-3 to TRBJ1-2; TRBD1 might be the D (6 bases). Germline values: CDR1 ENHRY, CDR2 SYGVKD. V lost 2 bases and J lost 4, with 17 bases in between. This CDR3 is built from 16 residues. The CDR3 here is CAISEPRDKGGYGYTF. DNA of the CDR3: TGTGCCATCAGTGAGCCGAGGGATAAAGGGGGCTATGGCTACACCTTC.

The chain couples TRBV19 to TRBJ1-3; D might be TRBD1 (5 bases). CDR1 is LNHDA and CDR2 is SQIVND in the germline V gene (reference sequence). The CDR3 contains 14 residues. The ends were cut back, 7 bases at V and 4 bases at J, with 14 bases in the middle. The chain's CDR3 is CASTRRGTGNTIYF. CDR3 DNA sequence: TGTGCCAGTACTCGGAGGGGAACAGGAAACACCATATATTTT.

The chain recombines TRBV7-2 with TRBJ1-4, with 7 bases matching TRBD1. The V gene end was trimmed by 0 bases and the J gene end by 8 bases; junction bases not matched to a gene: 6. The germline V gene has CDR1 SGHTA and CDR2 FQGNSA. This CDR3 has 15 residues. The chain's CDR3 is CASSLAATGEEKLFF. The DNA for the CDR3 is TGTGCCAGCAGCTTAGCGGCCACAGGGGAGGAAAAACTGTTTTTT.

This clone was detected ten times or more. The J gene is TRBJ2-1, the V gene TRBV27; D not certain. Germline loops: CDR1 MNHEY, CDR2 SMNVEV (reference sequence). Trimming took off 6 bases at V and 2 bases at J, with 8 bases between the two ends. The CDR3 runs 13 residues. CDR3 sequence (DNA): TGTGCCAGCAGCATGACTGCCTACAATGAGCAGTTCTTC. It yields the protein CASSMTAYNEQFF.

This chain joins TRBV4-3 and TRBJ2-3; possibly TRBD2 for D (5 bases). The V gene's germline CDR1 is LGHNA and CDR2 YSLEER. The V end lost 1 base, the J end lost 2 bases, and 7 bases lay between the germline ends. This CDR3 has 14 residues. CDR3 sequence reads: CASSQGGPTDTQYF. CDR3 nucleotide sequence: TGCGCCAGCAGCCAAGGCGGGCCCACAGATACGCAGTATTTT.

V usage is TRBV28 and J usage is TRBJ1-1; the match to TRBD1 covers 7 bases. The CDR3 contains 14 residues. CDR1 is MDHEN, CDR2 SYDVKM, per germline. The trim removed 6 bases at V and 2 bases at J, leaving 6 bases unmatched. DNA of the CDR3: TGTGCCAGCAGGTCCGGGACAGCCAACACTGAAGCTTTCTTT. Amino acids: CASRSGTANTEAFF.

J is TRBJ2-7 and V is TRBV6-5; possibly TRBD1 for D (5 bases). The CDR3 spans 15 residues. The V and J ends lost 2 bases and 1 base respectively, with 12 bases between them. The germline V gene has CDR1 MNHEY and CDR2 SVGAGI. CDR3 sequence: CASSYGAGRSYEQYF. The CDR3, as DNA: TGTGCCAGCAGTTACGGGGCAGGGCGTTCCTACGAGCAGTACTTC.

This clone appeared a few times. The chain employs TRBV4-3 and TRBJ2-7, with TRBD2 identical over 10 bases. Trimming cost V 1 base and J 3 bases; bases outside gene matches: 9. The CDR3 contains 17 residues. CDR1 is LGHNA and CDR2 is YSLEER in the germline V gene. The CDR3 region is CASSQVRTSGGYYEQYF. The CDR3 nucleotides are TGCGCCAGCAGCCAAGTGAGGACTAGCGGAGGCTACTACGAGCAGTACTTC.

The rearrangement links TRBV4-3 to TRBJ1-1; D is possibly TRBD1 (5 bases). Germline CDR1 LGHNA, CDR2 YSLEER. With 1 base removed from V and 5 bases from J, the gap between germline ends came to 8 bases. The CDR3 is made up of 13 amino acids. CDR3 in amino acids: CASSQARVTEAFF. CDR3 DNA sequence: TGCGCCAGCAGCCAAGCCAGGGTTACTGAAGCTTTCTTT.

This rearrangement joins TRBV7-9 to TRBJ1-5, with TRBD1 matching 9 bases. The CDR3 is made up of 15 amino acids. In germline, CDR1 is SEHNR, CDR2 FQNEAQ (reference sequence). J gave up 4 bases and V 4 bases, and 5 bases lay outside the gene matches. The CDR3 DNA is TGTGCCAGCAGCTACGGGACAGGGCAGAATCAGCCCCAGCATTTT. Its protein is CASSYGTGQNQPQHF.

The chain carries TRBV5-1 and TRBJ1-1, with D possibly TRBD1 on 6 matching bases. CDR1 and CDR2 from the germline V gene are SGHRS and YFSETQ. Trimming shortened V by 2 bases and J by 2 bases, and 10 bases separated the two germline ends. CDR3 length: 14 amino acids. This chain's CDR3 is CASSLPGHNTEAFF. For the CDR3, the DNA is TGCGCCAGCAGCTTACCGGGACACAACACTGAAGCTTTCTTT.

Comments on this clone: Other nucleotide sequences in the sample specify the same CDR3. The CDR3: CASSLTGSTEAFF. The CDR3 region has the DNA TGTGCCAGCAGCCTCACAGGGAGCACTGAAGCTTTCTTT. The chain recombines TRBV12-3 or TRBV12-4 with TRBJ1-1; TRBD1 might be the D (6 bases). This CDR3 spans 13 amino acids. The germline V and J ends were trimmed by 6 bases and 4 bases, with 12 bases remaining between them.

The table lists this clone with many counts. The chain links TRBV27 to TRBJ2-7; TRBD2 matches 11 bases. The V and J ends lost 6 bases and 3 bases, in that order; junction bases with no gene match: 4. This CDR3 is 14 amino acids long. From germline, CDR1 is MNHEY and CDR2 SMNVEV (reference sequence). CDR3 sequence: CASSGTSGLYEQYF. CDR3 in DNA: TGTGCCAGCAGCGGGACTAGCGGACTCTACGAGCAGTACTTC.

The rearrangement joins TRBV4-3 to TRBJ2-3, with a weak D call TRBD2 (6 bases). The V end was cut by 0 bases, the J end by 8 bases, with 24 bases between. Germline V gene lookup returns CDR1 LGHNA and CDR2 YSLEER. The CDR3 is made up of 18 amino acids. CDR3 DNA: TGCGCCAGCAGCCAAGAAATCCGTCCGGGAGCCAAATTAGGTACGCAGTATTTT. Translating it yields CASSQEIRPGAKLGTQYF.

The gene calls are TRBV19 and TRBJ2-1; possibly TRBD1 for D (5 bases). Germline values: CDR1 LNHDA, CDR2 SQIVND (reference sequence). This CDR3 comprises 15 residues. Between the trimmed V and J ends, which lost 3 bases and 4 bases, there was a span of 13 bases. The CDR3 DNA follows: TGTGCCAGTAGTATCGTTAACAGGAAGTACAATGAGCAGTTCTTC. As protein: CASSIVNRKYNEQFF.

The rearrangement uses TRBV19 and TRBJ2-3; 7 nucleotides agree with TRBD2. This CDR3 region has 14 residues. Germline CDR1 and CDR2: LNHDA and SQIVND (reference sequence). Trimming cost V 0 bases and J 4 bases; bases outside gene matches: 1. The CDR3 here is CASSIDRGADTQYF. CDR3 coding DNA: TGTGCCAGTAGTATAGATCGGGGGGCAGATACGCAGTATTTT. The full variable domain, completed using reference TRBV19 and TRBJ2-3, is DGGITQSPKYLFRKEGQNVTLSCEQNLNHDAMYWYRQDPGQGLRLIYYSQIVNDFQKGDIAEGYSVSREKKESFPLTVTSAQKNPTAFYLCASSIDRGADTQYFGPGTRLTVL.

The chain uses TRBV6-2 or TRBV6-3 and TRBJ2-7, with 8 bases lining up with TRBD1. The V gene's germline CDR1 is MNHEY and CDR2 SVGEGT. The CDR3 consists of 13 residues. V gave up 7 bases and J gave up 2 bases; unmatched junction bases: 4. The CDR3 DNA reads as TGTGCCAGCAACCCGGGACAGGCCTACGAGCAGTACTTC. Translation: CASNPGQAYEQYF.